The 27 T cell receptor beta chains in this list originate from one sample, sequenced in a study of cytomegalovirus exposure and HLA in healthy donors. 60 Vbeta and 13 Jbeta primers were used in PCR. Assay used: immunoSEQ multiplex PCR; TCRdb lists only in-frame clones, some missing. The sample has some 150,000 clones; 70% to 85% are singletons. Sequenced sample: PBMCs. These receptors originate from a woman in her forties or fifties in good health and CMV-seropositive.

The chain carries TRBV7-9 and TRBJ2-7; possibly TRBD1 for D (5 bases). Between the trimmed V and J ends, which lost 4 bases and 2 bases, there was a span of 9 bases. The CDR3 runs 13 residues. The germline CDR1 and CDR2 sequences are SEHNR and FQNEAQ (reference sequence). The chain's CDR3 is CASSSRQTYEQYF. In DNA, the CDR3 is TGTGCCAGCAGCTCCCGACAGACCTACGAGCAGTACTTC.

The CDR3 nucleotides are TGTGCCAGCAGTGAGGGGGGTCGTAATAGCGGGGAGCTGTTTTTT. It encodes CASSEGGRNSGELFF. This chain connects TRBV25-1 to TRBJ2-2; the D gene is possibly TRBD2 (6 bases). Trimming took off 3 bases at V and 7 bases at J, with 15 bases between the two ends. Per germline, CDR1 MGHDK and CDR2 SYGVNS. This CDR3 region has 15 residues.

The genes are TRBV2 and TRBJ2-3; D possibly corresponds to TRBD2 (7 bases). This CDR3 comprises 15 residues. The germline V gene has CDR1 SNHLY and CDR2 FYNNEI. V gave up 7 bases and J gave up 8 bases, with 22 bases separating them. Written as DNA, the CDR3 is TGTGCCAGCACCGAAAAGGGGGGGGGTTTTGCTACGCAGTATTTT. Its protein product is CASTEKGGGFATQYF.

V and J are TRBV7-9 and TRBJ2-3; 8 nucleotides agree with TRBD2. V lost 2 bases and J lost 4; bases outside the gene matches: 14. CDR1 and CDR2 from the germline V gene are SEHNR and FQNEAQ (reference sequence). The CDR3 is 18 amino acids. CDR3 nucleotide sequence: TGTGCCAGCAGCTTACAAGGACTAGCCGGGCTCTTGGCAGATACGCAGTATTTT. This gives the protein CASSLQGLAGLLADTQYF.

The chain joins TRBV29-1 to TRBJ1-2, with a weak D call TRBD1 (5 bases). Germline CDR1 SQVTM, CDR2 ANQGSEA. The CDR3 spans 12 residues. V gave up 5 bases and J gave up 6 bases, with 13 bases separating them. CDR3 coding DNA: TGCAGCGTTCGAGGACAAGGGGATGGCTACACCTTC. Its protein is CSVRGQGDGYTF.

V is TRBV5-6 and J is TRBJ2-7; 9 bases are shared with TRBD1. Germline values: CDR1 SGHDT, CDR2 YYEEEE. CDR3 length: 16 residues. V lost 3 bases, J lost 6 bases, and 13 bases stayed unmatched. CDR3: CASSSEWGTGKPEQYF. The CDR3 nucleotides are TGTGCCAGCAGCTCGGAATGGGGGACAGGGAAACCCGAGCAGTACTTC.

The rearrangement links TRBV5-1 to TRBJ2-7, with D perhaps matching TRBD1 (5 bases). The CDR3 has 13 amino acids. V was cut by 1 base and J by 3 bases, with 8 bases left in between. CDR1 and CDR2 (germline): SGHRS, YFSETQ. CDR3 DNA: TGCGCCAGCAGCTTGACGACAGACTACGAGCAGTACTTC. Amino acids: CASSLTTDYEQYF.

This chain joins TRBV5-1 and TRBJ2-1; D is possibly TRBD2 (5 bases). Germline-derived CDR1 and CDR2 are SGHRS and YFSETQ. This CDR3 has 15 residues. Trimming cost V 6 bases and J 2 bases, with 15 bases left between them. CDR3 loop: CASTGNGHTYNEQFF. The DNA of the CDR3 is TGCGCCAGCACGGGGAACGGGCACACCTACAATGAGCAGTTCTTC. Supplemented by reference TRBV5-1 and TRBJ2-1, the full variable domain reads KAGVTQTPRYLIKTRGQQVTLSCSPISGHRSVSWYQQTPGQGLQFLFEYFSETQRNKGNFPGRFSGRQFSNSRSEMNVSTLELGDSALYLCASTGNGHTYNEQFFGPGTRLTVL.

The chain links TRBV27 to TRBJ1-5, with D maybe TRBD1 (6 bases). Germline CDR1 MNHEY, CDR2 SMNVEV (reference sequence). This CDR3 has 13 residues. Trimming took 2 bases from V and 7 from J, leaving 9 bases between them. The DNA of the CDR3 is TGTGCCAGCAGTTTAGGGGGCGCCCAGCCCCAGCATTTT. This gives the protein CASSLGGAQPQHF.

The chain carries TRBV5-4 and TRBJ1-4, with a weak D call TRBD1 (5 bases). This CDR3 spans 15 amino acids. The V gene lost 5 bases and the J gene lost 3 bases, with 14 bases spanning the gap. Germline V lookup: CDR1 SGHNT, CDR2 YYREEE (reference sequence). The CDR3 DNA reads as TGTGCCAGCAGTTACTCCGCGGGGCCTAATGAAAAACTGTTTTTT. Its translation is CASSYSAGPNEKLFF.

The V and J genes are TRBV5-6 and TRBJ1-1, with TRBD1 identical over 11 bases. The trim removed 3 bases at V and 2 bases at J, leaving 3 bases unmatched. CDR3 size: 15 residues. Germline CDR1 is SGHDT and CDR2 is YYEEEE. This CDR3 is CASSWRTGGNTEAFF. CDR3 DNA: TGTGCCAGCAGCTGGAGGACAGGGGGCAACACTGAAGCTTTCTTT.

The rearrangement uses TRBV13 and TRBJ1-2, with TRBD1 as a possible D gene (5 bases). Germline CDR1 is PRHDT and CDR2 is FYEKMQ (reference sequence). This CDR3 is built from 14 residues. V lost 5 bases and J 4 bases, leaving 14 bases between the germline ends. This CDR3 reads CASSIPGETYGYTF. CDR3 nucleotide sequence: TGTGCCAGCAGCATCCCGGGGGAAACCTATGGCTACACCTTC.

The chain recombines TRBV30 with TRBJ1-6; the D gene is possibly TRBD1 (5 bases). The germline V and J ends were trimmed by 1 base and 5 bases, with 6 bases remaining between them. Germline V gene lookup returns CDR1 GTSNPN and CDR2 SVGIG (reference sequence). This CDR3 has 13 residues. CDR3 residues: CAWSEGDNSPLHF. CDR3 coding DNA: TGTGCCTGGAGTGAAGGGGATAATTCACCCCTCCACTTT.

The chain is built from TRBV7-9 and TRBJ2-7, with 7 bases that match TRBD1. Germline CDR1 reads SEHNR; CDR2 reads FQNEAQ (reference sequence). The CDR3 runs 14 residues. The CDR3 sequence is CSTAPGTANYEQYF. DNA of the CDR3: TGTTCCACCGCACCCGGGACAGCAAACTACGAGCAGTACTTC.

Here the CDR3 reads CASRRTGDQPQHF. CDR3 nucleotides: TGTGCCAGTAGACGGACAGGCGATCAGCCCCAGCATTTT. The chain employs TRBV19 and TRBJ1-5, with TRBD1 identical over 7 bases. The CDR3 spans 13 residues. CDR1 and CDR2 (germline): LNHDA, SQIVND (reference sequence). V lost 6 bases and J lost 5; bases outside the gene matches: 4.

The chain recombines TRBV15 with TRBJ2-3; 10 bases are a match to TRBD2. Trimming at V came to 8 bases and at J to 1 base, leaving 3 bases not matched to a gene. CDR3 length equals 14 residues. Germline V gene data show CDR1 as LNHNV and CDR2 as YYDKDF (reference sequence). The CDR3: CATQGLAGTDTQYF. For the CDR3, the DNA is TGTGCCACCCAAGGACTAGCGGGCACAGATACGCAGTATTTT. The full variable domain, with the rest looked up from reference TRBV15 and TRBJ2-3, is DAMVIQNPRYQVTQFGKPVTLSCSQTLNHNVMYWYQQKSSQAPKLLFHYYDKDFNNEADTPDNFQSRRPNTSFCFLDIRSPGLGDTAMYLCATQGLAGTDTQYFGPGTRLTVL.

In this sample, this clone turned up a few times. V is TRBV11-3 and J is TRBJ1-1; maybe TRBD1 (6 bases). The CDR3 runs to 13 residues. V lost 3 bases, J lost 4 bases, and 9 bases lay in between. Germline V gene lookup returns CDR1 SGHNT and CDR2 YENEEA. This chain's CDR3 is CASSFRRGTEAFF. For the CDR3, the DNA is TGTGCCAGCAGCTTTCGCAGGGGCACTGAAGCTTTCTTT.

The rearrangement links TRBV5-4 to TRBJ2-5, with a weak D call TRBD2 (7 bases). Germline-derived CDR1 and CDR2 are SGHNT and YYREEE (reference sequence). The CDR3 is 16 residues long. Trimming cost V 0 bases and J 3 bases, with 15 bases left between them. In DNA, the CDR3 is TGTGCCAGCAGCTTGGGGGGGGGCGCGTATGAAGAGACCCAGTACTTC. This sequence encodes CASSLGGGAYEETQYF. The variable domain in full, completed from reference TRBV5-4 and TRBJ2-5, reads ETGVTQSPTHLIKTRGQQVTLRCSSQSGHNTVSWYQQALGQGPQFIFQYYREEENGRGNFPPRFSGLQFPNYSSELNVNALELDDSALYLCASSLGGGAYEETQYFGPGTRLLVL.

V gene TRBV7-8 combines with J gene TRBJ1-5; possible D gene TRBD1, 5 bases. Looked up from germline, CDR1 is SGHVS and CDR2 is FQNEAQ. This CDR3 is built from 16 residues. With 3 bases removed from V and 3 bases from J, the gap between germline ends came to 15 bases. DNA of the CDR3: TGTGCCAGCAGCTTTGGTGTACAGGTCCCCAATCAGCCCCAGCATTTT. It encodes CASSFGVQVPNQPQHF.

The chain has TRBV4-1 and TRBJ2-3; D possibly corresponds to TRBD2 (6 bases). The CDR3 consists of 20 residues. Deletions cut 0 bases from V and 7 bases from J, with 29 bases between. Germline CDR1 and CDR2: MGHRA and YSYEKL. This chain's CDR3 is CASSQDRSFAGRVALNTQYF. The CDR3 region has the DNA TGCGCCAGCAGCCAAGATAGGAGTTTCGCGGGGCGGGTGGCGCTGAATACGCAGTATTTT.

This sequence joins TRBV9 and TRBJ2-5; 9 bases are a match to TRBD1. The germline V gene has CDR1 SGDLS and CDR2 YYNGEE. V shed 4 bases, J shed 4 bases, and the junction held 8 bases outside the gene matches. This CDR3 comprises 15 residues. The CDR3 region has the DNA TGTGCCAGCAGCCCCGGGACAGGGAGTGCAGAGACCCAGTACTTC. Amino acid sequence: CASSPGTGSAETQYF.

The rearrangement uses TRBV5-1 and TRBJ2-1, with 8 bases lining up with TRBD1. The J segment lost 15 bases and the V segment lost 2 bases, leaving 7 bases of the junction unmatched. The CDR3 consists of 12 residues. Germline V lookup: CDR1 SGHRS, CDR2 YFSETQ. CDR3 DNA sequence: TGCGCCAGCAGCTTTGACAGGGGAGTGCCGTTCTTC. It encodes CASSFDRGVPFF. The complete variable domain, with remaining parts taken from reference TRBV5-1 and TRBJ2-1, reads KAGVTQTPRYLIKTRGQQVTLSCSPISGHRSVSWYQQTPGQGLQFLFEYFSETQRNKGNFPGRFSGRQFSNSRSEMNVSTLELGDSALYLCASSFDRGVPFFGPGTRLTVL.

The chain is built from TRBV19 and TRBJ1-6, with TRBD1 identical over 12 bases. Germline trimming cut 5 bases from V and 7 bases from J; bases unmatched to any gene: 3. This CDR3 has 15 amino acids. Germline V CDR1 and CDR2: LNHDA, SQIVND (reference sequence). CDR3 bases: TGTGCCAGTAGTGGGGACAGGGGGCGAAATTCACCCCTCCACTTT. Residues: CASSGDRGRNSPLHF.

In its sample, this clone was seen once. The CDR3 spells CASSADRGSGNTIYF. For the CDR3, the DNA is TGTGCCAGCAGCGCCGACAGGGGCTCTGGAAACACCATATATTTT. This rearrangement joins TRBV9 to TRBJ1-3, with 8 bases aligning to TRBD1. J gave up 0 bases and V 3 bases, and 2 bases lay outside the gene matches. There are 15 residues in the CDR3. Germline V lookup: CDR1 SGDLS, CDR2 YYNGEE.

The V call is TRBV7-2, the J call TRBJ1-1; D possibly corresponds to TRBD1 (6 bases). This CDR3 is 11 amino acids long. Per the germline V gene, CDR1 is SGHTA and CDR2 is FQGNSA. Trimming stripped 5 bases from V and 9 bases from J, with 10 bases between. CDR3 sequence (DNA): TGTGCCAGCAGCCAAGACAGGAAAGCTTTCTTT. This encodes CASSQDRKAFF.

The chain employs TRBV4-1 and TRBJ1-5; no clear D. This CDR3 is built from 16 residues. The V end lost 0 bases, the J end lost 3 bases, and 12 bases lay between the germline ends. Germline V gives CDR1 MGHRA, CDR2 YSYEKL. The CDR3 coding sequence is TGCGCCAGCAGCCAAGATCAGGCAGATGCCAATCAGCCCCAGCATTTT. Its protein product is CASSQDQADANQPQHF.

The genes are TRBV2 and TRBJ1-2; 10 nucleotides match TRBD1. Looked up from germline, CDR1 is SNHLY and CDR2 is FYNNEI. The CDR3 is 15 amino acids. Trimming removed 6 bases from V and 6 bases from J; junction bases left unmatched: 10. CDR3 loop: CASRTRQGARDGYTF. The CDR3 DNA follows: TGTGCCAGCAGGACCCGACAGGGGGCGCGGGATGGCTACACCTTC.